Listed below are T cell receptor beta chains from one sample, sequenced in a study of PD-1 blockade in classical Hodgkin lymphoma. Produced via immunoSEQ multiplex PCR; TCRdb's table is partial and in-frame only. The top ten hold approximately 2.4% of the sample, which has tens of thousands of clones, nearly 70% seen once. Sequencing was performed on peripheral blood mononuclear cells (PBMCs), taken before the fourth cycle of nivolumab. These receptors were obtained from a human donor with classical Hodgkin lymphoma. The CDR3 runs from the conserved cysteine through the conserved F or W. D genes are given only for firm matches.

D gene,J gene,V gene,CDR3 protein
TRBD1,TRBJ1-2,TRBV5-6,CASSTRQGMQGYTF
-,TRBJ1-1,TRBV2,CASGLAWNTEAFF
-,TRBJ2-4,TRBV21-1,CASSKGSGEWDRKYF
-,TRBJ1-5,TRBV4-1,CASSQDLLGTQHF
-,TRBJ1-1,TRBV6-1,CASNGPGLNTEAFF
-,TRBJ1-1,TRBV10-3,CAISESRDVGTEAFF
-,TRBJ2-7,TRBV10-3,CAISVEGYEQYF
TRBD1,TRBJ1-2,TRBV6-5,CASNKGQGIYYGYTF
TRBD1,TRBJ1-5,TRBV7-9,CASSIQGLNQPQHF
-,TRBJ2-2,TRBV10-3,CAISVLGDTGELFF
-,TRBJ2-1,TRBV29-1,CSVGPRGDYNEQFF
-,TRBJ2-7,TRBV2,CASSVGDATTYEQYF
-,TRBJ2-7,TRBV6-6,CASSPGAYEQYF
TRBD1,TRBJ1-2,TRBV5-1,CASSWDSLFYGYTF
TRBD1,TRBJ2-1,TRBV4-3,CASSQDTGQGGYEQFF
-,TRBJ2-7,TRBV5-4,CASSLQYEQYF
TRBD1,TRBJ1-1,TRBV2,CASRDRDRVEAFF
-,TRBJ1-5,TRBV6-6,CASSYQPQHF
-,TRBJ1-1,TRBV7-9,CASSSWLGTEAFF
-,TRBJ2-7,TRBV7-9,CASSLANSYEQYF
-,TRBJ1-2,TRBV19,CASSIGAHYGYTF
-,TRBJ1-5,TRBV7-9,CASSFDDRRDQPQHF
-,TRBJ1-1,TRBV30,CAWSETVRVNTEAFF
TRBD2,TRBJ2-2,TRBV4-2,CASSQSGGGADTGELFF
-,TRBJ1-2,TRBV11-2,CASSLEIHYGYTF
-,TRBJ1-5,TRBV10-3,CATAAGVAQPQHF
-,TRBJ2-3,TRBV27,CASRGGAGTDTQYF
TRBD1,TRBJ2-7,TRBV7-9,CASSTGQGRNEQYF
-,TRBJ2-3,TRBV9,CASSVDLVSTDTQYF
-,TRBJ2-1,TRBV7-2,CAMEFYNEQFF
TRBD2,TRBJ2-3,TRBV27,CASSLNGWTSGGGPFEDTQYF
TRBD2,TRBJ2-2,TRBV9,CASSVSGGAGWELFF
-,TRBJ1-2,TRBV2,CASSRGARYGYTF
-,TRBJ1-4,TRBV9,CASSLQSANEKLFF
TRBD1,TRBJ2-7,TRBV10-3,CATKDRAHVAYF
TRBD1,TRBJ2-3,TRBV2,CASSEGPGQGREDTQYF
-,TRBJ1-4,TRBV27,CASRPGYGGEKLFF
-,TRBJ2-1,TRBV6-6,CASSDQGGYNEQFF
TRBD2,TRBJ2-7,TRBV5-6,CASSPGTSGFYEQYF
-,TRBJ1-4,TRBV2,CASSRGQGSNEKLFF
-,TRBJ2-5,TRBV7-9,CASSLRTDQETQYF
-,TRBJ1-5,TRBV7-9,CASSSNLGQPQHF
TRBD1,TRBJ1-2,TRBV5-6,CASSGTGNYGYTF
TRBD1,TRBJ1-4,TRBV5-1,CASSQNPGTANEKLFF
-,TRBJ2-7,TRBV4-1,CASSQDSRLGDEQYF
TRBD2,TRBJ2-5,TRBV5-4,CASSFTAGPSGGARETQYF
-,TRBJ2-3,TRBV11-2,CASSLLDPQYF